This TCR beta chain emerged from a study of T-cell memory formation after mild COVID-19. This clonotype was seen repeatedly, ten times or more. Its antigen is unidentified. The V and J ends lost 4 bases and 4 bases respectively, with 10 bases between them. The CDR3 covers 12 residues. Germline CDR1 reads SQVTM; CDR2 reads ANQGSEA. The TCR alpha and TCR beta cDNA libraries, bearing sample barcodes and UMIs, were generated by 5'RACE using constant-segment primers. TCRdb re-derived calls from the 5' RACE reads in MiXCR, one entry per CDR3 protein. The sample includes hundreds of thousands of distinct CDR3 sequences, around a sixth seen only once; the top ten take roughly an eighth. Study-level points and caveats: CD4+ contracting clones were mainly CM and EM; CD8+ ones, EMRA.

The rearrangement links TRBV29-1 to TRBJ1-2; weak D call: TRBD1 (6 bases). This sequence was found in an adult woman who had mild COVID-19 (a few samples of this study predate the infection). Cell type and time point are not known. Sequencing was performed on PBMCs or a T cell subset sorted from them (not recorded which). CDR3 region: CSVVQGAYGYTF. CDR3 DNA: TGCAGCGTTGTACAGGGCGCCTATGGCTACACCTTC. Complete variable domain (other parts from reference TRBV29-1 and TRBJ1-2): SAVISQKPSRDICQRGTSLTIQCQVDSQVTMMFWYRQQPGQSLTLIATANQGSEATYESGFVIDKFPISRPNLTFSTLTVSNMSPEDSSIYLCSVVQGAYGYTFGSGTRLTVV.